This T cell receptor (beta chain) came from a study of long-term antiretroviral therapy in people with HIV. The study's findings and limits: Across all time points, the repertoire was dominated by clones that expanded before ART.

Regarding this clone: Its specificity is unknown.

With survey level as its setting, the immunoSEQ assay was v3.0. Generated by immunoSEQ multiplex PCR, the TCRdb table keeps only in-frame clones and is missing some. The sample has 20,000 to 30,000 clones, 87% seen once. The CDR3 consists of 15 residues. Germline CDR1 and CDR2: SGHNT and YYREEE (reference sequence). The trim removed 2 bases at V and 2 bases at J, leaving 3 bases unmatched. The genes are TRBV5-4 and TRBJ2-7; 11 positions agree with TRBD1. The sequencing here drew on unsorted PBMCs, taken 1.8 years before starting antiretroviral therapy. This sequence originates from a man aged 50-59 years with HIV. The CDR3 protein is CASSFPGQGAYEQYF. CDR3 coding DNA: TGTGCCAGCAGCTTCCCGGGACAGGGGGCCTACGAGCAGTACTTC.